A selection of T cell receptor beta chains follows, all from one sample in a study of T cell repertoires in aging, cancer and after chemotherapy. TCRdb itself ran the multiplex PCR reads through MiXCR, one entry per CDR3 protein. The sample includes under 2,500 distinct CDR3 sequences, over 15% of them seen just once. Material for sequencing was blood. The source is a human donor with a solid tumor. The CDR3 runs from the conserved cysteine through the conserved F or W. D genes are given only for firm matches. Expanded clones get a size class; other rows say once, few or many, or leave the size out.

>TRBJ1-2|large|TRBV29-1|NA
TGCAGCGTTTCGGAAACCCCTTATGGCTACACCTTC
CSVSETPYGYTF
>TRBJ2-3|medium-sized|TRBV4-2|NA
TGTGCCAGCAGCCAACCTCCCCATAGCACAGATACGCAGTATTTT
CASSQPPHSTDTQYF
>TRBJ1-4|few|TRBV5-1|TRBD1
TGCGCCAGCACCGAACTGACAGGGGACGAAAAACTGTTTTTT
CASTELTGDEKLFF
>TRBJ1-3|NA|TRBV27|NA
TGTGCCAGCAGTAGAACAGGGATTGACTCTGGAAACACCATATATTTT
CASSRTGIDSGNTIYF
>TRBJ1-5|NA|TRBV25-1|NA
TGTGCCAGCAGGCACGGTCATCAGCCCCAGCATTTT
CASRHGHQPQHF
>TRBJ1-3|medium-sized|TRBV19|NA
TGTGCCAGTAGACAGGACAGAGTGTCTGGAAACACCATATATTTT
CASRQDRVSGNTIYF
>TRBJ2-1|large|TRBV6-2/TRBV6-3|TRBD2
TGTGCCAGCATGCGACTAGCCCACAATGAGCAGTTCTTC
CASMRLAHNEQFF
>TRBJ1-1|large|TRBV15|NA
TGTGCCACCAGCAGCGACAGGAACACTGAAGCTTTCTTT
CATSSDRNTEAFF
>TRBJ2-3|medium-sized|TRBV19|NA
TGTGCCAGTAGTTATATTGGGGGCACAGATACGCAGTATTTT
CASSYIGGTDTQYF
>TRBJ2-3|medium-sized|TRBV5-4|NA
TGTGCCAGCAGCTTGGTAGCCGACGGCACAGATACGCAGTATTTT
CASSLVADGTDTQYF
>TRBJ2-2|medium-sized|TRBV27|NA
TGTGCCAGCAGTTTGGGGGAGGTTGGGACCGGGGAGCTGTTTTTT
CASSLGEVGTGELFF
>TRBJ2-1|medium-sized|TRBV4-2|TRBD2
TGTGCCAGCAGCCAAGGAGGTGCTAGCGGGGTTTACAATGAGCAGTTCTTC
CASSQGGASGVYNEQFF
>TRBJ1-4|medium-sized|TRBV19|NA
TGTGCCAGTAGTATAGATTCGCTCACATACTGGAATGAAAAACTGTTTTTT
CASSIDSLTYWNEKLFF
>TRBJ2-2|NA|TRBV12-5|NA
TGTGCTAGTGGTTTGGTCACAGGGAATCTTGAGGAGCTGTTTTTT
CASGLVTGNLEELFF
>TRBJ2-7|medium-sized|TRBV4-2|TRBD1
TGTGCCGTAGGGACAGGACACGAGCAGTACTTC
CAVGTGHEQYF
>TRBJ2-5|medium-sized|TRBV18|NA
TGTGCCAGCTCTCCCAGCTTAGCGGTTGGGGAGACCCAGTACTTC
CASSPSLAVGETQYF
>TRBJ1-2|medium-sized|TRBV19|NA
TGTGCCAGTAGTATAGATCGCCTAACAGCCTATGGCTACACCTTC
CASSIDRLTAYGYTF
>TRBJ1-6|NA|TRBV25-1|NA
TGTGCCAGCAGTGAGCATAGCAAGAGCTCCTATAATTCACCCCTCCACTTT
CASSEHSKSSYNSPLHF
>TRBJ1-4|NA|TRBV5-6|NA
TGTGCCAGAAGCCTCGGACATCAGGTCGGTAATGAAAAACTGTTTTTT
CARSLGHQVGNEKLFF
>TRBJ1-5|few|TRBV20-1|TRBD1
TGCAGTGCTAGAGATCTCAGGGGGCTTCAGCCCCAGCATTTT
CSARDLRGLQPQHF
>TRBJ2-3|NA|TRBV5-1|TRBD2
TGCGCCAGCAGCTTGGGGCTAGCGGGAGTAGATACGCAGTATTTT
CASSLGLAGVDTQYF
>TRBJ1-2|NA|TRBV6-2/TRBV6-3|TRBD1
TGTGCCAGCAGCGGGACAGACTATGGCTACACCTTC
CASSGTDYGYTF
>TRBJ2-3|medium-sized|TRBV18|TRBD2
TGTGCCAGCCAGAGCGGGAGGGCCAGAACAGATACGCAGTATTTT
CASQSGRARTDTQYF
>TRBJ1-1|medium-sized|TRBV5-6|NA
TGTGCCAGCAGCCCCGATCTCATGAACACTGAAGCTTTCTTT
CASSPDLMNTEAFF
>TRBJ1-2|few|TRBV5-4|NA
TGTGCCAGCAGCTCGGGTCCCTTGGAATATGGCTACACCTTC
CASSSGPLEYGYTF
>TRBJ2-2|medium-sized|TRBV5-1|NA
TGCGCCAGCAGCTTTGGCAACACCGGGGAGCTGTTTTTT
CASSFGNTGELFF
>TRBJ1-1|NA|TRBV5-1|NA
TGCGCCAGCAGCCTGGACGTTAAGGGCACTGAAGCTTTCTTT
CASSLDVKGTEAFF
>TRBJ1-4|NA|TRBV25-1|NA
TGTGCCAGCAGTGGGGACGCGGCTAATGAAAAACTGTTTTTT
CASSGDAANEKLFF
>TRBJ2-5|few|TRBV12-5|NA
TGTGCTAGTGGTTTGAATAACGTGAAGACCCAGTACTTC
CASGLNNVKTQYF
>TRBJ2-3|medium-sized|TRBV6-6|TRBD2
TGTGCCAGCAGTTACTCGACTAGCGGGAGGGCCGACACAGATACGCAGTATTTT
CASSYSTSGRADTDTQYF
>TRBJ1-6|large|TRBV7-4|TRBD1
TGTGCCAGCCGAATCTCAGGGGGGACAGGGGGGCGTTGGTGGAGTTCACCCCTCCACTTT
CASRISGGTGGRWWSSPLHF
>TRBJ1-2|few|TRBV10-2|TRBD1
TGCGCCAGCAGAGAGGGGGCGGATGGCTACACCTTC
CASREGADGYTF
>TRBJ1-2|few|TRBV4-3|NA
TGCGCCAGCAGCCAAGAGCAGGGGTTCAACTATGGCTACACCTTC
CASSQEQGFNYGYTF
>TRBJ2-7|large|TRBV6-5|NA
TGTGCCAGCAGTTACCAGCAGTCCTACGAGCAGTACTTC
CASSYQQSYEQYF
>TRBJ1-5|medium-sized|TRBV19|NA
TGTGCCAGTAGTATAAGGGTTGGGAGCAATCAGCCCCAGCATTTT
CASSIRVGSNQPQHF
>TRBJ1-1|medium-sized|TRBV6-1|NA
TGTGCCAGCGCTTATGGGGAAGCTTTCTTT
CASAYGEAFF
>TRBJ2-1|medium-sized|TRBV19|NA
TGTGCCAGTAGTATCCTTGGAGAGAACAATGAGCAGTTCTTC
CASSILGENNEQFF
>TRBJ2-2|NA|TRBV12-3/TRBV12-4|TRBD2
TGTGCCAGCAGTGACTCGGCCCCTAGCGGGAATCTTACCGGGGAGCTGTTTTTT
CASSDSAPSGNLTGELFF
>TRBJ2-1|medium-sized|TRBV6-2/TRBV6-3|TRBD2
TGTGCCAGCAGTTACCGACTAGCGGGGGTTTCCTACAATGAGCAGTTCTTC
CASSYRLAGVSYNEQFF
>TRBJ1-6|NA|TRBV4-1|TRBD1
TGCGCCAGCAGCCAAGATCGTGGACAGGGAAATTCACCCCTCCACTTT
CASSQDRGQGNSPLHF
>TRBJ2-3|NA|TRBV6-1|TRBD2
TGTGCCAGCAGGATTACTATAGCGGGAGGGGGTATAGATACGCAGTATTTT
CASRITIAGGGIDTQYF
>TRBJ2-5|large|TRBV29-1|NA
TGCAGCGTTGCTAAGGCAGGGGTACAAGAGACCCAGTACTTC
CSVAKAGVQETQYF
>TRBJ1-4|NA|TRBV21-1|NA
TGTGCCAGCAGCTCTGGACAGAGTGAAAAACTGTTTTTT
CASSSGQSEKLFF
>TRBJ1-4|NA|TRBV7-9|NA
TGTGCCAGCAGCCCGAAGGTTGCAACTAATGAAAAACTGTTTTTT
CASSPKVATNEKLFF
>TRBJ2-3|medium-sized|TRBV10-3|NA
TGTGCCATCAGTACCCGGGACACCTACTACCCACCGGGAGATACGCAGTATTTT
CAISTRDTYYPPGDTQYF
>TRBJ2-4|medium-sized|TRBV27|NA
TGTGCCAGCAGTTCGACGGGCATTCAGTACTTC
CASSSTGIQYF
>TRBJ1-4|NA|TRBV5-1|TRBD1
TGCGCCAGCAGCTCAACTTATTACAGGGGGAGTGATGAAAAACTGTTTTTT
CASSSTYYRGSDEKLFF
>TRBJ1-2|medium-sized|TRBV6-4|TRBD1
TGTGCCAGCAGTTCCACAGGGACAGGGTTTGGCTACACCTTC
CASSSTGTGFGYTF
>TRBJ1-2|medium-sized|TRBV6-6|TRBD1
TGTGCCAGCAGTTCCCTAGACAGGGGAGGAGGGAACACCTTC
CASSSLDRGGGNTF
>TRBJ1-1|NA|TRBV2|NA
TGTGCCAGCAGTCGTCGGGAACCCACTGAAGCTTTCTTT
CASSRREPTEAFF
>TRBJ2-5|medium-sized|TRBV15|NA
TGTGCCACCAGCAGAGATCTATATCAAGAGACCCAGTACTTC
CATSRDLYQETQYF
>TRBJ2-3|NA|TRBV11-1|TRBD1
TGTGCCAGCAGCGACAGGGGCTTGGCAGATACGCAGTATTTT
CASSDRGLADTQYF
>TRBJ2-1|medium-sized|TRBV5-6|TRBD2
TGTGCCAGCAGCTTGCCCCTGGCCGGCGGGGGGGCGTCGTACAATGAGCAGTTCTTC
CASSLPLAGGGASYNEQFF
>TRBJ1-2|large|TRBV10-3|TRBD1
TGTGCCATCAGTGACCTAGACAGGGGATACCATGGCTACACCTTC
CAISDLDRGYHGYTF